This TCR beta chain was identified during a study of blood T cell repertoires in COVID-19. The wider study: The United States, Italy and Spain were the sources of the acute and convalescent COVID-19 samples.

The table lists this clone with many counts. Participant age was about 18 to 89 years, and participants resided in roughly 25 US areas. V lost 5 bases, J lost 4 bases, and 7 bases stayed unmatched. The CDR3 length is 16 residues. Germline V gene sequence: CDR1 MNHEY, CDR2 SVGEGT. Sequencing used immunoSEQ multiplex PCR; TCRdb keeps in-frame clones, though not all of them. The table has 200,000 or so clones, approximately 90% seen once. The sequenced material came from PBMCs or T cells enriched from blood (not recorded which). The chain joins TRBV6-2 or TRBV6-3 to TRBJ2-1; 11 positions agree with TRBD1. This TCR was sampled from a woman in her forties with acute COVID-19. Written as DNA, the CDR3 is TGTGCCAGCAGTAAAACCGGGACAGGGGGTTACAATGAGCAGTTCTTC. As protein: CASSKTGTGGYNEQFF.